A single sample gave rise to the 16 T cell receptor beta chains below, sequenced in a study of cytomegalovirus exposure and HLA in healthy donors. The primer mix had 60 Vbeta and 13 Jbeta primers. The repertoire was sequenced with immunoSEQ multiplex PCR; TCRdb's copy has only in-frame clones and lacks some. The sample carries 110,000 to 150,000 clones, 60% to 80% recorded once. The sequenced material came from PBMCs. These receptor sequences come from a male donor in good health and CMV-seronegative.

The chain links TRBV4-3 to TRBJ2-7; D is unresolved. Trimming cost V 0 bases and J 3 bases, with 12 bases left between them. The CDR3 is 15 amino acids. Looked up from germline, CDR1 is LGHNA and CDR2 is YSLEER. The chain's CDR3 is CASSQDRVEFYEQYF. For the CDR3, the DNA is TGCGCCAGCAGCCAAGATCGGGTAGAATTCTACGAGCAGTACTTC.

The chain recombines TRBV29-1 with TRBJ1-1; the D is unclear. CDR1 is SQVTM and CDR2 is ANQGSEA in the germline V gene. V dropped 6 bases and J dropped 0 bases, with 11 bases sitting between them. This CDR3 has 13 amino acids. CDR3 sequence: CSVLAGLNTEAFF. The CDR3 coding sequence is TGCAGCGTCCTGGCAGGATTGAACACTGAAGCTTTCTTT.

The chain carries TRBV11-2 and TRBJ1-2; D is perhaps TRBD1 (6 bases). The germline V gene encodes CDR1 SGHAT and CDR2 FQNNGV. V lost 7 bases and J lost 8, with 23 bases in between. CDR3 length: 15 residues. CDR3 in amino acids: CASTSLPKQGGGYTF. The CDR3 nucleotides are TGTGCCAGCACCAGCCTCCCGAAACAGGGCGGCGGCTACACCTTC. Drawing the rest from reference TRBV11-2 and TRBJ1-2, the complete variable domain is EAGVAQSPRYKIIEKRQSVAFWCNPISGHATLYWYQQILGQGPKLLIQFQNNGVVDDSQLPKDRFSAERLKGVDSTLKIQPAKLEDSAVYLCASTSLPKQGGGYTFGSGTRLTVV.

This clone occurred once. The chain has TRBV9 and TRBJ2-5; TRBD2 is a possible D gene (5 bases). The CDR3 sequence is 15 residues long. The V gene's germline CDR1 is SGDLS and CDR2 YYNGEE. V lost 1 base and J 4 bases, leaving 14 bases between the germline ends. This chain's CDR3 is CASSVTGYSPETQYF. CDR3 sequence (DNA): TGTGCCAGCAGCGTAACGGGGTATAGCCCAGAGACCCAGTACTTC.

The CDR3 reads CASSSGWPYEQYF. Written as DNA, the CDR3 is TGTGCCAGCAGTTCGGGGTGGCCCTACGAGCAGTACTTC. The chain links TRBV28 to TRBJ2-7, with TRBD2 as a possible D gene (5 bases). This CDR3 is 13 amino acids long. V was shortened by 4 bases and J by 2 bases, with 9 bases between the two germline ends. Germline V CDR1 and CDR2: MDHEN, SYDVKM.

The chain employs TRBV7-6 and TRBJ1-6; no reliable D call. V was cut by 7 bases and J by 0 bases, with 4 bases left in between. Germline CDR1 SGHVS, CDR2 FNYEAQ. The CDR3 runs to 13 residues. As DNA, the CDR3 is TGTGCCAGCAAGAGCTCCTATAATTCACCCCTCCACTTT. Translated: CASKSSYNSPLHF.

This clone was counted a single time. The genes are TRBV7-2 and TRBJ2-7; 8 bases are shared with TRBD2. The germline gives CDR1 SGHTA, CDR2 FQGNSA. This CDR3 has 14 residues. The ends lost 5 bases at V and 2 bases at J; junction bases unmatched: 5. The CDR3 sequence: CASSPGGSAYEQYF. For the CDR3, the DNA is TGTGCCAGCAGCCCGGGGGGGTCAGCCTACGAGCAGTACTTC.

The chain is built from TRBV11-2 and TRBJ1-6; the D is unclear. V was trimmed by 6 bases and J by 9 bases, leaving 15 bases between them. The CDR3 is 14 residues long. Germline assignment: CDR1 SGHAT and CDR2 FQNNGV. CDR3 residues: CASSGGLFSSPLHF. The DNA of the CDR3 is TGTGCCAGCAGTGGAGGGCTGTTTAGTTCACCCCTCCACTTT. Drawing the rest from reference TRBV11-2 and TRBJ1-6, the complete variable domain is EAGVAQSPRYKIIEKRQSVAFWCNPISGHATLYWYQQILGQGPKLLIQFQNNGVVDDSQLPKDRFSAERLKGVDSTLKIQPAKLEDSAVYLCASSGGLFSSPLHFGNGTRLTVT.

The V and J genes are TRBV5-1 and TRBJ1-4; a weak D match, TRBD1 (6 bases). Trimming removed 5 bases from V and 7 bases from J, with 15 bases in between. This CDR3 contains 14 residues. CDR1 SGHRS and CDR2 YFSETQ come from the germline V gene. CDR3 DNA: TGCGCCAGCAGGAGTCAGGGGCAGGGTGAAAAACTGTTTTTT. It encodes CASRSQGQGEKLFF. Full variable domain (rest looked up from reference TRBV5-1 and TRBJ1-4): KAGVTQTPRYLIKTRGQQVTLSCSPISGHRSVSWYQQTPGQGLQFLFEYFSETQRNKGNFPGRFSGRQFSNSRSEMNVSTLELGDSALYLCASRSQGQGEKLFFGSGTQLSVL.

The chain uses TRBV28 and TRBJ2-1; D is perhaps TRBD1 (6 bases). The germline V gene has CDR1 MDHEN and CDR2 SYDVKM. Trimming cost V 3 bases and J 0 bases, with 18 bases left between them. CDR3 length equals 18 residues. The CDR3 region is CASSFLRSQGNSYNEQFF. The CDR3 DNA reads as TGTGCCAGCAGTTTTTTAAGAAGTCAGGGGAACTCCTACAATGAGCAGTTCTTC. Together with reference TRBV28 and TRBJ2-1, the CDR3 gives the full variable domain: DVKVTQSSRYLVKRTGEKVFLECVQDMDHENMFWYRQDPGLGLRLIYFSYDVKMKEKGDIPEGYSVSREKKERFSLILESASTNQTSMYLCASSFLRSQGNSYNEQFFGPGTRLTVL.

The chain has TRBV14 and TRBJ2-1; the D is unclear. The CDR3 extends over 12 amino acids. V was shortened by 0 bases and J by 10 bases, with 7 bases between the two germline ends. In germline, CDR1 is SGHDN, CDR2 FVKESK. CDR3 bases: TGTGCCAGCAGCCAAGACGCGATCGAGCAGTTCTTC. It codes for CASSQDAIEQFF. Based on the CDR3 plus reference TRBV14 and TRBJ2-1, the full variable domain is EAGVTQFPSHSVIEKGQTVTLRCDPISGHDNLYWYRRVMGKEIKFLLHFVKESKQDESGMPNNRFLAERTGGTYSTLKVQPAELEDSGVYFCASSQDAIEQFFGPGTRLTVL.

V gene TRBV18 combines with J gene TRBJ1-5; 9 nucleotides match TRBD1. The V segment lost 6 bases and the J segment 6 bases; nucleotides outside the gene matches: 12. The CDR3 runs 16 residues. CDR1 is KGHSH and CDR2 is LQKENI in the germline V gene. In nucleotides, the CDR3 is TGTGCCAGCTCGCACGATACAGGGGGCGTCGGTCAGCCCCAGCATTTT. This sequence encodes CASSHDTGGVGQPQHF.

The chain has TRBV7-2 and TRBJ1-1, with TRBD1 as a possible D gene (6 bases). CDR3 size: 14 residues. V shed 2 bases and J shed 4 bases, with 11 bases lying between them. Germline-derived CDR1 and CDR2 are SGHTA and FQGNSA. The DNA for the CDR3 is TGTGCCAGCAGCTTAATAGGGGGGGGCACTGAAGCTTTCTTT. Translation gives CASSLIGGGTEAFF.

V usage is TRBV5-1 and J usage is TRBJ2-7, with 7 bases matching TRBD1. After removal of 1 base from V and 4 bases from J, the junction contained 5 bases not matched to a gene. The germline CDR1 and CDR2 sequences are SGHRS and YFSETQ. The CDR3 consists of 14 residues. The CDR3 sequence is CASSLLTGEYEQYF. In DNA, the CDR3 is TGCGCCAGCAGCTTGTTAACAGGGGAATACGAGCAGTACTTC.

V and J are TRBV9 and TRBJ2-5, with 10 bases lining up with TRBD2. Germline V lookup: CDR1 SGDLS, CDR2 YYNGEE. The CDR3 is made up of 18 amino acids. The J segment lost 4 bases and the V segment lost 3 bases, leaving 15 bases of the junction unmatched. CDR3 loop: CASSAFGASGGWRETQYF. The CDR3 DNA sequence: TGTGCCAGCAGCGCCTTTGGAGCTAGCGGGGGATGGAGAGAGACCCAGTACTTC. The variable domain in full, completed from reference TRBV9 and TRBJ2-5, reads DSGVTQTPKHLITATGQRVTLRCSPRSGDLSVYWYQQSLDQGLQFLIQYYNGEERAKGNILERFSAQQFPDLHSELNLSSLELGDSALYFCASSAFGASGGWRETQYFGPGTRLLVL.

The chain carries TRBV6-5 and TRBJ2-7; 8 bases agree with TRBD2. The J call may be faulty, since TRBJ2-5 better matches the DNA end. This CDR3 region has 15 residues. CDR1 and CDR2 from the germline V gene are MNHEY and SVGAGI. The CDR3 DNA reads as TGTGCCAGCAGTTACACGGGGGGGCTCCTAGAGACCCAGTACTTC. Amino acid sequence: CASSYTGGLLETQYF.